This paragraph covers one T cell receptor beta chain sequence. Produced via immunoSEQ multiplex PCR; TCRdb's table is partial and in-frame only. The sample consists of some 40,000 clones, approximately 87% of them appearing once. The CDR3 contains 16 residues. Looked up from germline, CDR1 is SGHRS and CDR2 is YFSETQ. The V end was cut by 4 bases, the J end by 0 bases, with 14 bases between. This entry belongs to a study of T cell changes during pregnancy in multiple sclerosis. The J gene is TRBJ2-1, the V gene TRBV5-1; D possibly corresponds to TRBD2 (5 bases). The TCR was taken from a female donor in good health, enrolled as a control in a pregnancy study. The source material was peripheral blood, sampled in the second trimester of pregnancy. The CDR3 reads CASSPGGGSSYNEQFF. The CDR3 DNA reads TGCGCCAGCAGCCCCGGAGGCGGTAGCTCCTACAATGAGCAGTTCTTC.